A single sample is the source of the 4 T cell receptor beta chains below, sequenced in a study of blood T cell repertoires in COVID-19. The repertoire was sequenced with immunoSEQ multiplex PCR; TCRdb's copy has only in-frame clones and lacks some. The sample yields roughly 83,000 clones, about 82% seen once. Sequenced input: peripheral blood. All receptors derive from a man aged 45-65 years with active COVID-19.

The CDR3 nucleotides read TGTGCCAGCAGTTTATCCTTCGCCAGCTCCTATAATTCACCCCTCCACTTT. Translation gives CASSLSFASSYNSPLHF. The V and J genes are TRBV27 and TRBJ1-6; D remains ambiguous. This CDR3 has 17 residues. The V and J ends lost 0 bases and 0 bases respectively, with 9 bases between them. Germline V gene sequence: CDR1 MNHEY, CDR2 SMNVEV (reference sequence).

This clone appeared a few times. The chain has TRBV7-9 and TRBJ1-1; 8 bases line up with TRBD1. Germline V gene lookup returns CDR1 SEHNR and CDR2 FQNEAQ (reference sequence). The CDR3 contains 14 residues. The V and J ends lost 2 bases and 7 bases, in that order; junction bases with no gene match: 6. CDR3 in amino acids: CASSLFTGGNEAFF. The DNA for the CDR3 is TGTGCCAGCAGCTTATTCACAGGGGGAAATGAAGCTTTCTTT.

CDR3 nucleotide sequence: TGTGCCAGCAGCCCAGGACTAGCGGCCAATGAGCAGTTCTTC. As protein: CASSPGLAANEQFF. This chain uses TRBV5-4 with TRBJ2-1; 10 bases are shared with TRBD2. This CDR3 comprises 14 residues. Germline V lookup: CDR1 SGHNT, CDR2 YYREEE (reference sequence). Trimming took 4 bases from V and 6 from J; bases not matched to a gene: 4.

The CDR3 DNA sequence: TGCGCCAGCAGCTCAGGGGGTTCCAATCAGCCCCAGCATTTT. Its translation: CASSSGGSNQPQHF. The chain links TRBV4-1 to TRBJ1-5; 7 bases map to TRBD1. The CDR3 has 14 amino acids. Germline V lookup: CDR1 MGHRA, CDR2 YSYEKL. V lost 5 bases to trimming and J lost 3 bases; unmatched junction nucleotides: 4.